Below, 16 T cell receptor beta chains from the same sample are listed, as sequenced in a study of Ad26.COV2.S vaccination and SARS-CoV-2 variants. Some clones are missing from TCRdb's copy, which holds only in-frame ones; the method was immunoSEQ multiplex PCR. The sample gives about 420,000 clones, roughly 90% of which show up once; 3.6% is in the top ten. Sample treatment: around 19 received Ad26.COV2.S at low or high dose, single or two shots; five or six received placebo; per-sample allocation not given. Samples were taken on day 63 after the first vaccine or placebo injection. The input for sequencing was peripheral blood, taken in a trial of Ad26.COV2.S vaccine versus placebo. The receptor source for this set is a person aged 18-60 years who received the Ad26.COV2.S COVID-19 vaccine or a placebo.

V usage is TRBV19 and J usage is TRBJ2-7, with 8 bases aligning to TRBD1. The germline V gene has CDR1 LNHDA and CDR2 SQIVND (reference sequence). This CDR3 spans 13 amino acids. Trimming removed 10 bases from V and 3 bases from J; junction bases left unmatched: 8. This CDR3 reads CATLPQGGYEQYF. As DNA, the CDR3 is TGTGCCACCCTCCCACAGGGGGGCTACGAGCAGTACTTC.

The sample holds one count of this clone. The chain recombines TRBV28 with TRBJ2-1, with TRBD2 identical over 9 bases. Germline V lookup: CDR1 MDHEN, CDR2 SYDVKM. The CDR3 is 17 residues long. Trimming took 5 bases from V and 2 from J; bases not matched to a gene: 10. CDR3 nucleotide sequence: TGTGCCAGCAGTCTGGCGGGAGGGCTAGCGGCCTACAATGAGCAGTTCTTC. Protein: CASSLAGGLAAYNEQFF.

The rearrangement uses TRBV28 and TRBJ1-1; D is unresolved. V was pared by 8 bases and J by 1 base, with 8 bases between. The length of the CDR3 is 12 residues. Germline CDR1 reads MDHEN; CDR2 reads SYDVKM. CDR3: CASRTRNTEAFF. The CDR3 bases are TGTGCCAGCCGAACTCGGAACACTGAAGCTTTCTTT.

V and J are TRBV30 and TRBJ1-5; D gene ambiguous. The CDR3 is 16 residues long. Germline lookup yields CDR1 GTSNPN and CDR2 SVGIG (reference sequence). V lost 2 bases to trimming and J lost 1 base, with 15 bases between them. For the CDR3, the DNA is TGTGCCTGGAGTCCCACGATAAGGGAAAGCAATCAGCCCCAGCATTTT. This encodes CAWSPTIRESNQPQHF.

The chain is built from TRBV18 and TRBJ2-3; TRBD2 agrees at 9 bases. The V and J ends lost 6 bases and 2 bases, in that order; junction bases with no gene match: 6. Germline V gives CDR1 KGHSH, CDR2 LQKENI. This CDR3 contains 15 residues. The CDR3 nucleotides read TGTGCCAGCTCCTTTAGCGGGGGCCTCACAGATACGCAGTATTTT. Translating it yields CASSFSGGLTDTQYF.

The gene calls are TRBV5-4 and TRBJ2-7, with 11 bases matching TRBD1. J gave up 3 bases and V 3 bases, and 8 bases lay outside the gene matches. The length of the CDR3 is 16 residues. Germline V gene lookup returns CDR1 SGHNT and CDR2 YYREEE (reference sequence). Written as DNA, the CDR3 is TGTGCCAGCAGCTGGGGCGGGGGACAGGGGGTCTACGAGCAGTACTTC. Translating gives CASSWGGGQGVYEQYF.

This clone is a singleton in its sample. The chain combines TRBV6-2 or TRBV6-3 with TRBJ2-1; D possibly corresponds to TRBD1 (5 bases). Germline V CDR1 and CDR2: MNHEY, SVGEGT. There are 15 residues in the CDR3. V was trimmed by 6 bases and J by 4 bases, leaving 16 bases between them. This CDR3 reads CASSRGQTTYNEQFF. CDR3 DNA sequence: TGTGCCAGCAGCCGTGGACAAACCACGTACAATGAGCAGTTCTTC.

The gene calls are TRBV28 and TRBJ2-2; the D is unclear. CDR3 length equals 14 residues. Trimming removed 4 bases from V and 8 bases from J, with 14 bases in between. Looked up from germline, CDR1 is MDHEN and CDR2 is SYDVKM. The CDR3 loop reads CASSYQTASGELFF. CDR3 nucleotides: TGTGCCAGCAGTTATCAGACGGCTTCAGGGGAGCTGTTTTTT. Combining the CDR3 with reference TRBV28 and TRBJ2-2 gives the whole variable domain DVKVTQSSRYLVKRTGEKVFLECVQDMDHENMFWYRQDPGLGLRLIYFSYDVKMKEKGDIPEGYSVSREKKERFSLILESASTNQTSMYLCASSYQTASGELFFGEGSRLTVL.

This sequence joins TRBV9 and TRBJ2-7; D gene unclear. The CDR3 runs 12 residues. Trimming shortened V by 3 bases and J by 7 bases, and 11 bases separated the two germline ends. CDR1 and CDR2 from the germline V gene are SGDLS and YYNGEE. CDR3 in DNA: TGTGCCAGCAGCGCCGGAGTTAGTGAGCAGTACTTC. Translation: CASSAGVSEQYF.

As for this clone: At the DNA level, this CDR3 is encoded by other sequences in the same sample as well. The chain joins TRBV27 to TRBJ2-7; the D call may be TRBD1 or TRBD2 (5 bases each). V lost 5 bases and J 2 bases, leaving 13 bases between the germline ends. The germline gives CDR1 MNHEY, CDR2 SMNVEV (reference sequence). The CDR3 contains 14 residues. This CDR3 is CASSPRDGPYEQYF. CDR3 sequence (DNA): TGTGCCAGCAGTCCCCGGGACGGCCCCTACGAGCAGTACTTC.

The chain carries TRBV28 and TRBJ2-4; possibly TRBD1 for D (6 bases). This CDR3 contains 14 residues. V lost 5 bases and J lost 2, with 10 bases in between. Germline assignment: CDR1 MDHEN and CDR2 SYDVKM. CDR3 DNA: TGTGCCAGCAGTCCCAGGGGCACCAAAAACATTCAGTACTTC. This gives the protein CASSPRGTKNIQYF.

V usage is TRBV2 and J usage is TRBJ1-1; D remains ambiguous. Germline assignment: CDR1 SNHLY and CDR2 FYNNEI. Trimming removed 6 bases at V and 3 bases at J, with 11 bases between. The CDR3 totals 13 residues. In DNA, the CDR3 is TGTGCCAGCAGGAGGGAGGCAGACACTGAAGCTTTCTTT. This gives the protein CASRREADTEAFF.

The J gene is TRBJ1-2, the V gene TRBV4-3, with D possibly being TRBD1 (6 bases). The CDR3 is 14 residues long. CDR1 and CDR2 (germline): LGHNA, YSLEER. The V gene lost 2 bases and the J gene lost 6 bases, with 13 bases spanning the gap. DNA of the CDR3: TGCGCCAGCAGCCAATTCACAGGGCAAGATGGCTACACCTTC. It specifies CASSQFTGQDGYTF.

In this sample, this clone turned up once. The chain recombines TRBV30 with TRBJ2-7; D call uncertain. The CDR3 is 15 amino acids. The germline CDR1 and CDR2 sequences are GTSNPN and SVGIG (reference sequence). Trimming left V 5 bases short and J 2 bases short, with 19 bases between. The DNA of the CDR3 is TGTGCCTGGGTAGGGAACATCGGTGGAGCCTACGAGCAGTACTTC. Translated, it gives CAWVGNIGGAYEQYF.

In this sample, this clone turned up many times. The chain uses TRBV7-8 and TRBJ2-1; D is uncertain. Per the germline V gene, CDR1 is SGHVS and CDR2 is FQNEAQ. The CDR3 consists of 12 residues. Trimming took 4 bases from V and 7 from J, leaving 8 bases between them. In DNA form, the CDR3 reads TGTGCCAGCAGCTCCTCCCCAAATGAGCAGTTCTTC. As protein: CASSSSPNEQFF.

This clone has only one observation. V and J are TRBV29-1 and TRBJ1-1; no clear D. Germline V gene data show CDR1 as SQVTM and CDR2 as ANQGSEA. V lost 6 bases and J 0 bases, leaving 14 bases between the germline ends. The CDR3 totals 14 residues. Written as DNA, the CDR3 is TGCAGCGTCCAACCTAGGGCCTTGAACACTGAAGCTTTCTTT. Amino acid sequence: CSVQPRALNTEAFF. Drawing the rest from reference TRBV29-1 and TRBJ1-1, the complete variable domain is SAVISQKPSRDICQRGTSLTIQCQVDSQVTMMFWYRQQPGQSLTLIATANQGSEATYESGFVIDKFPISRPNLTFSTLTVSNMSPEDSSIYLCSVQPRALNTEAFFGQGTRLTVV.